The 3 T cell receptor beta chains below all came from one sample that was sequenced in a study of shared clonotypes between healthy human individuals. Repertoires were generated with immunoSEQ multiplex PCR, while TCRdb's copy carries only in-frame clones and drops some. The profile shows about 1.5 million clones, approximately 98% of them singletons. Sequenced: naive CD4+ T cells sorted from blood. Noted subset: CD45RA+ positively selected. Receptor source: a man aged 30-40 years in good health.

The chain couples TRBV6-1 to TRBJ2-7; D may correspond to TRBD1 or TRBD2 (5 bases each). Germline V lookup: CDR1 MNHNS, CDR2 SASEGT. The V and J ends lost 4 bases and 0 bases respectively, with 10 bases between them. The CDR3 is 14 amino acids. This CDR3 is CASSARGSSYEQYF. Here the CDR3 DNA reads TGTGCCAGCAGTGCTCGGGGCAGCTCCTACGAGCAGTACTTC.

The chain recombines TRBV5-4 with TRBJ2-2, with TRBD2 matching over 11 bases. Trimming cost V 3 bases and J 5 bases; bases outside gene matches: 6. CDR3 length: 16 residues. The germline gives CDR1 SGHNT, CDR2 YYREEE (reference sequence). The CDR3 reads CASSSDTSGRTGELFF. The DNA of the CDR3 is TGTGCCAGCAGCTCGGACACTAGCGGGAGAACCGGGGAGCTGTTTTTT.

This clone appeared once. Different DNA sequences within this sample yield the same CDR3. This chain connects TRBV18 to TRBJ1-5, with D hard to call. The germline V gene encodes CDR1 KGHSH and CDR2 LQKENI. Trimming cost V 3 bases and J 3 bases, with 6 bases left between them. This CDR3 is 13 amino acids long. CDR3 nucleotide sequence: TGTGCCAGCTCACCCGGGCCCAATCAGCCCCAGCATTTT. Its translation: CASSPGPNQPQHF.